This T cell receptor beta chain is from a study of T cell repertoires in ileal Crohn's disease. Study context: Postoperative therapy was given to about half: 11 thiopurines, around 20 anti-TNF agents.

Comment on this clone: The antigen is not known.

Per sample, roughly 500 nanograms of biopsy DNA were TCRB immunosequenced. Measured with immunoSEQ multiplex PCR; TCRdb has only the in-frame clones, and not every one. The data hold about 8,400 clones, with 80% observed a single time. This CDR3 has 15 amino acids. Trimming shortened V by 3 bases and J by 5 bases, and 14 bases separated the two germline ends. Germline assignment: CDR1 SGHTA and CDR2 FQGNSA. Study-wide results and limits: Compared with non-smokers, active smokers at surgery showed more clonal expansions. Sorted CD8 T cells held more high-frequency clones than CD4.

The sequenced sample consisted of ileal tissue. The TCR originated in an adult with Crohn's disease. V and J are TRBV7-2 and TRBJ1-5, with a tentative D call TRBD1 (6 bases). The CDR3 sequence: CASSFRGGVDQPQHF. The CDR3 coding sequence is TGTGCCAGCAGCTTTAGGGGGGGAGTGGATCAGCCCCAGCATTTT.